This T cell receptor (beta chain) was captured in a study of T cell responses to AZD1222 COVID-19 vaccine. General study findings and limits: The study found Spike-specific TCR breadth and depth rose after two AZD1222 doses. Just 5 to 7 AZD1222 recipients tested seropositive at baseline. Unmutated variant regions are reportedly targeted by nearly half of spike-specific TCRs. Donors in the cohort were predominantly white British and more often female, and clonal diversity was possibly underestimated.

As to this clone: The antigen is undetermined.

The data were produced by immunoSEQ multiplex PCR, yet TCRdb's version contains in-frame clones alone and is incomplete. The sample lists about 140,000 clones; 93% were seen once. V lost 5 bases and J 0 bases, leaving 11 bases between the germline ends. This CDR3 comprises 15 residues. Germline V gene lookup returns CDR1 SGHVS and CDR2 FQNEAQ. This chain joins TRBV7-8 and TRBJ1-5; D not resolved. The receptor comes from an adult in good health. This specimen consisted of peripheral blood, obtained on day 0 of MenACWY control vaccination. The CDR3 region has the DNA TGTGCCAGCAGCGCGGGGAGTTATAGCAATCAGCCCCAGCATTTT. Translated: CASSAGSYSNQPQHF.